This TCR beta chain was captured in a study of T-cell memory formation after mild COVID-19. Study observations and caveats: Later expanders leaned toward CD4+, whereas clones contracting from day 15 to 85 were balanced CD4/CD8. Mostly located in CM and EM were contracting CD4+ clones, with contracting CD8+ clones located in EMRA.

This CDR3 has 12 amino acids. V dropped 6 bases and J dropped 12; count of bases not matched to a gene: 8. TCRdb redid the calling of the 5' RACE reads with MiXCR, one entry per CDR3 protein. The sample lists about 140,000 distinct CDR3 sequences; 14% were seen once. On this clonotype: The antigen remains undetermined.

The TCR sequence derives from an adult woman who had mild COVID-19 (a few samples of this study predate the infection). Cell type and time point are not known. V gene TRBV12-3 or TRBV12-4 combines with J gene TRBJ2-3; TRBD2 matches at 8 bases. The sequencing input was PBMCs or a T cell subset sorted from them (not recorded which). The DNA of the CDR3 is TGTGCCAGCAGCCATGGACTAGCCGTTCAGTATTTT. It yields the protein CASSHGLAVQYF.